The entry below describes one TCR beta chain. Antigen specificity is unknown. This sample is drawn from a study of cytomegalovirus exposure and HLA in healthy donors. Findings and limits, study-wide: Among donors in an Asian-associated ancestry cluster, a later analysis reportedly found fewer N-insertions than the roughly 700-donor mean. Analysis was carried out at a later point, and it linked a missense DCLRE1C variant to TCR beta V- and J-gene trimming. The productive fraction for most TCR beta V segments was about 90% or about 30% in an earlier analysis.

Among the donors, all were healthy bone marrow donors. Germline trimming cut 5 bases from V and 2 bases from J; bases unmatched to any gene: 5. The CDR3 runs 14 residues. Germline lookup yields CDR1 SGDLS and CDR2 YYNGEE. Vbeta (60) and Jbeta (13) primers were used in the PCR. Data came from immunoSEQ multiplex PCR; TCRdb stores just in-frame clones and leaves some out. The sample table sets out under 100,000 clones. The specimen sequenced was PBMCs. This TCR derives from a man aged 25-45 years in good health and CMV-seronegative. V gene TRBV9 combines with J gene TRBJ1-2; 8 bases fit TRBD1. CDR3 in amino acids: CASRPTGANYGYTF. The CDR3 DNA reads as TGTGCCAGCAGACCGACAGGGGCGAACTATGGCTACACCTTC.